The entry below describes one T cell receptor beta chain. Other DNA sequences from this sample encode an identical CDR3 as well. The naive CD8 population came from CD45RO-negative cells selected for CCR7, without terminally differentiated effector memory CD45RA+ cells. All donors qualified as healthy HIV-negative adults and had experienced no recent acute infections or vaccinations. Adults of Caucasian background living in Nashville, Tennessee made up all donors. The data stem from a study of shared clonotypes between healthy human individuals. Trimming left V 0 bases short and J 5 bases short, with 11 bases between. The length of the CDR3 is 14 residues. Germline V CDR1 and CDR2: SGHRS, YFSETQ. The authors ran the assay at deep level. Libraries were prepared by immunoSEQ multiplex PCR; TCRdb keeps only in-frame clonotypes and omits some of them. Counted here are hundreds of thousands of clones, roughly 96% occurring once; the ten biggest clones make up less than 0.3%.

The origin of this receptor is a man aged 25 to 40 in good health. The chain carries TRBV5-1 and TRBJ2-5; D is tentatively TRBD1 or TRBD2 (6 bases each). The sequenced material came from naive CD8+ T cells sorted from blood. CDR3 sequence (DNA): TGCGCCAGCAGCTTGGGTCAGGGGAGGGAGACCCAGTACTTC. Its translation is CASSLGQGRETQYF. The full variable domain, rest sourced from reference TRBV5-1 and TRBJ2-5, is KAGVTQTPRYLIKTRGQQVTLSCSPISGHRSVSWYQQTPGQGLQFLFEYFSETQRNKGNFPGRFSGRQFSNSRSEMNVSTLELGDSALYLCASSLGQGRETQYFGPGTRLLVL.